One T cell receptor beta chain is described in this entry. Its antigen is unknown. The sample comes from a study of T cell responses to AZD1222 COVID-19 vaccine. The CDR3 is made up of 16 amino acids. Germline trimming cut 6 bases from V and 1 base from J; bases unmatched to any gene: 5. CDR1 is MRHNA and CDR2 is SNTAGT in the germline V gene. Study-wide results and caveats: Repertoire collection took place solely once the T cell response had peaked. Females outnumbered males among donors, who were mostly white British; clonal diversity was possibly underestimated.

TCRdb keeps only in-frame clones here, not all; method: immunoSEQ multiplex PCR. In the table there are about 54,000 clones, about 90% of which are singletons. Sequencing used peripheral blood, obtained on day 0 of AZD1222 vaccination. This TCR derives from an adult in good health. The chain combines TRBV6-4 with TRBJ2-6; 8 bases are a match to TRBD1. The CDR3 sequence is CASSAGQGSGANVLTF. The CDR3 coding sequence is TGTGCCAGCAGCGCCGGACAGGGTTCTGGGGCCAACGTCCTGACTTTC.